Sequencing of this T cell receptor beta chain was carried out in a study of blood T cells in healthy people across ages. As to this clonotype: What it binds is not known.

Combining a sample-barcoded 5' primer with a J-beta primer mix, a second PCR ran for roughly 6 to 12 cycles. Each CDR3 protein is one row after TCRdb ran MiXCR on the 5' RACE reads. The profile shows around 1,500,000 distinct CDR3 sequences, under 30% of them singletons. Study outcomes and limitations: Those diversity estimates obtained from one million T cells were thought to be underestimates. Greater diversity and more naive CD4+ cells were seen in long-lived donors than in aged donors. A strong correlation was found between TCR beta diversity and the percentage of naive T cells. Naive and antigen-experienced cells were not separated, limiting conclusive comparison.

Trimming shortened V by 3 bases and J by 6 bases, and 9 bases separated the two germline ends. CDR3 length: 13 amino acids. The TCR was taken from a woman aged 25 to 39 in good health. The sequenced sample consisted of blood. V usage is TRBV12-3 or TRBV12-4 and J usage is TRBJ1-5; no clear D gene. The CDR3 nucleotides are TGTGCCAGCAGTTTTTCGGATTCTCAGCCCCAGCATTTT. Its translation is CASSFSDSQPQHF.